Listed below are T cell receptor beta chains from one sample, sequenced in a study of shared clonotypes between healthy human individuals. The data were produced by immunoSEQ multiplex PCR, yet TCRdb's version contains in-frame clones alone and is incomplete. Here the sample spans around 1.9 million clones, about 93% being singletons. Sequencing was performed on naive CD8+ T cells from PBMCs. The receptors were sampled from a young man in good health. Some clones in this sample may be carry-over from other donors' samples. CDR3s include the opening cysteine and the closing phenylalanine or tryptophan.

>TRBV7-9
CASSLDSKETQYF
>TRBV27
CASSLSTGTVSYEQYF
>TRBV27
CASSRRQGGGQPQHF
>TRBV7-8
CASSLLLGAYEQYF
>TRBV11-2
CASSLEGGLGYGYTF
>TRBV7-3
CASSGGPSPDTQYF
>TRBV27
CASSFTRSAGELFF
>TRBV19
CASSIRAGEDGYTF
>TRBV19
CARGPQPTLSDTQYF
>TRBV28
CASSLIPGRKQYF
>TRBV28
CAIVDRLYTEAFF
>TRBV27
CASSGRGTGELFF
>TRBV2
CASSEEAGAMTETQYF
>TRBV28
CASSTTAPFPYSNQPQHF
>TRBV4-2
CASSQDGGLVRYNEQFF
>TRBV7-9
CASSLGLAGGDTQYF
>TRBV27
CASSLLDRNIQYF
>TRBV4-1
CASSRSLGGLAGGVTGELFF
>TRBV11-3
CASSSGTSGSRSYNEQFF
>TRBV21-1
CASSNTRGEQYF
>TRBV10-3
CAIGGRGENTEAFF
>TRBV2
CASWTGASYEQYF
>TRBV5-4
CASSLLLVRGLSNQPQHF
>TRBV7-9
CASSLTEGYEQYF
>TRBV7-9
CASSLGQGSDRRDQETQYF
>TRBV18
CASSPVSDRVGTEAFF
>TRBV5-1
CASRDTGELFF
>TRBV7-3
CASSPRGSYNEQFF
>TRBV19
CASSIDPAVESFASYGYTF
>TRBV5-1
CASSLAHSQETQYF
>TRBV28
CASSSSRDYNEQFF
>TRBV19
CASSIDQATSGNTGELFF
>TRBV4-1
CASSHLAGNTEAFF
>TRBV12-2
CASRLAPQEREVKQGEQFF
>TRBV6-6
CASSYGVGKTNEAFF
>TRBV15
CATSTRLAGAPEQYF
>TRBV7-7
CASSLEVKKGYF
>TRBV9
CASSGLLSYEQYF
>TRBV5-5
CASSLGGDDEKLFF
>TRBV4-3
CASSQDSYRVGTQYF
>TRBV2
CASSSYTGELFF
>TRBV29-1
CSVGDVYSGNTIYF
>TRBV9
CASSVGDSGALKQFF
>TRBV13
CASSLYRLTYEQYF
>TRBV27
CASSVGGGSTEAFF
>TRBV5-4
CASRLGTGYQFSYEQYF
>TRBV19
CASSIPGASNQPQHF
>TRBV9
CASSPDGSSGNTIYF
>TRBV4-2
CASSQDGAGRLSMGGYTF
>TRBV7-9
CASSLGEQFF
>TRBV27
CASSILGRPETQYF
>TRBV27
CASSLLQGDGYTF
>TRBV13
CASSLNSRTAADTEAFF